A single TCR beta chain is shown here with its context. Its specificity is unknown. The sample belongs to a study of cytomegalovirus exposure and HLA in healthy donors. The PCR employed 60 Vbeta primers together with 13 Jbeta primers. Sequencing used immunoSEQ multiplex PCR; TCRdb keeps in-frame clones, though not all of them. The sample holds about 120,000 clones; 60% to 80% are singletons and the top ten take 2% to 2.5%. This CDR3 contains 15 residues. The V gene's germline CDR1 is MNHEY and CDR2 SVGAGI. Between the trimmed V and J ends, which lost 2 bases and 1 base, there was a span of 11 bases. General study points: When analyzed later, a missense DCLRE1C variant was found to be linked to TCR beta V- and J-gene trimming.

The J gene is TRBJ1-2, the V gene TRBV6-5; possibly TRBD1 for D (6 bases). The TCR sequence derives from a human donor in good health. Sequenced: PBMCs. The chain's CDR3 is CASSYRPDSNYGYTF. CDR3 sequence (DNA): TGTGCCAGCAGTTACCGACCGGACAGTAACTATGGCTACACCTTC.